This record concerns one T cell receptor beta chain sequence. Its antigen is as yet unknown. Clones were read by immunoSEQ multiplex PCR, and TCRdb kept only the in-frame ones, dropping some. Of around 230,000 clones listed, approximately 83% are singletons. This specimen comes from a study of Tregs in tolerant kidney transplant recipients. Study-wide results and limits: The most relevant donor-specific Treg TCRbeta repertoire apparently came from expansion with activated donor B cells. The small number of patients limits these findings pending further validation.

Germline V lookup: CDR1 SGHDT, CDR2 YYEEEE. V was pared by 2 bases and J by 1 base, with 13 bases between. There are 15 residues in the CDR3. Thawed PBMCs were FACS-sorted into unstimulated CD4+CD25+CD127- regulatory T cells, CD4+CD25- non-regulatory cells, CD4 and CD8 cells. This receptor was identified in a human donor in good health. Sequencing input: CD4+ T cells from blood. The rearrangement uses TRBV5-6 and TRBJ2-7; D is possibly TRBD1 (6 bases). The CDR3 is CASSFRQVLSYEQYF. The CDR3 DNA follows: TGTGCCAGCAGCTTTCGACAGGTCTTGTCCTACGAGCAGTACTTC.